This TCR beta chain came from a study of OX40 agonist ivuxolimab in advanced cancers. Overall study context: In this cohort, patients received ivuxolimab, an agonistic anti-OX40 (CD134) antibody. Partial responses occurred in three patients (one hepatocellular carcinoma, two cutaneous melanoma). Notes on the study in general: Clonal expansion was among the lowest in partial responders at 0.1-3.0 mg/kg, especially CD8+.

The germline gives CDR1 SNHLY, CDR2 FYNNEI. The CDR3 covers 13 residues. V lost 8 bases to trimming and J lost 7 bases, with 17 bases between them. Cycle 7 day 1, cycle 4 day 1, and baseline were the timepoints at which blood was sampled. A note on this clone: What it binds is not known.

Clones were read by immunoSEQ multiplex PCR, and TCRdb kept only the in-frame ones, dropping some. The profile shows 60,000 to 80,000 clones, about 91% of them singletons. The chain is built from TRBV2 and TRBJ2-5, with a possible D match to TRBD2 (6 bases). The receptor's source is an adult with an advanced solid tumor such as melanoma, head and neck, liver or kidney cancer. This material consisted of CD4+ or CD8+ T cells sorted from blood, taken in a trial of the OX40 agonist ivuxolimab. CDR3 residues: CASSPAQGGTQYF. The CDR3 DNA sequence: TGTGCCAGCTCTCCAGCGCAGGGAGGGACCCAGTACTTC.